This is a list of T cell receptor beta chains from one sample in a study of blood T cell repertoires in COVID-19. Using immunoSEQ multiplex PCR, the repertoire was profiled, and TCRdb retains in-frame clones only, with some absent. Altogether about 220,000 clones are present, under 90% being singletons, with the ten largest covering around 3.3%. Sequenced material: peripheral blood. The receptors shown here come from an elderly woman with acute or convalescent COVID-19. The CDR3 runs from the conserved cysteine through the conserved F or W. A D gene is named only where the DNA matches it firmly. For some rows the clone size is stated as once, few or many, or as a class when expanded; others skip it.

TRBJ1-2 | . | TRBV6-6 | . | CASSWTGRSYGYTF | TGTGCCAGCAGTTGGACTGGACGGTCATATGGCTACACCTTC
TRBJ1-1 | . | TRBV6-5 | . | CASTETTGPNTEAFF | TGTGCCAGCACCGAAACTACAGGACCGAACACTGAAGCTTTCTTT
TRBJ2-5 | . | TRBV7-3 | . | CASSFSGRETQYF | TGTGCCAGCAGCTTCTCGGGGAGAGAGACCCAGTACTTC
TRBJ2-5 | once | TRBV5-1 | . | CASSLGGGVETQYF | TGCGCCAGCAGCTTAGGCGGGGGCGTGGAGACCCAGTACTTC
TRBJ1-2 | . | TRBV10-2 | . | CASRTQGAKGYTF | TGCGCCAGCAGGACCCAGGGTGCGAAAGGCTACACCTTC
TRBJ2-5 | . | TRBV6-5 | . | CASSYSLGGAGETQYF | TGTGCCAGCAGTTACTCACTAGGGGGGGCAGGGGAGACCCAGTACTTC
TRBJ2-2 | . | TRBV15 | . | CATSGGLVGAGELFF | TGTGCCACCAGTGGAGGACTGGTAGGAGCCGGGGAGCTGTTTTTT
TRBJ2-1 | . | TRBV14 | . | CASSLRNPLTTGQFF | TGTGCCAGCAGCCTCCGGAACCCCTTAACGACAGGGCAGTTCTTC
TRBJ1-2 | . | TRBV18 | . | CASSAERDYGYTF | TGTGCCAGCTCAGCGGAGAGGGACTATGGCTACACCTTC
TRBJ2-3 | . | TRBV5-4 | . | CATSRETVQFTDTQYF | TGTGCCACCTCCCGGGAGACGGTGCAATTCACAGATACGCAGTATTTT
TRBJ2-2 | . | TRBV9 | . | CASMQDSNTGELFF | TGTGCCAGCATGCAAGACTCGAACACCGGGGAGCTGTTTTTT
TRBJ2-7 | . | TRBV7-3 | TRBD2 | CASSLTSGGSYEQYF | TGTGCCAGCAGCCTAACTAGCGGGGGGTCTTACGAGCAGTACTTC
TRBJ1-2 | . | TRBV9 | TRBD1 | CASSAGQGGYGYTF | TGTGCCAGCAGCGCCGGACAGGGGGGTTATGGCTACACCTTC
TRBJ2-7 | . | TRBV11-3 | TRBD2 | CASSLGGGGAAEQYF | TGTGCCAGCAGCTTAGGAGGCGGGGGGGCCGCCGAGCAGTACTTC
TRBJ2-5 | . | TRBV28 | . | CASSGAEVLETQYF | TGTGCCAGCAGTGGGGCAGAGGTCCTAGAGACCCAGTACTTC
TRBJ2-4 | . | TRBV30 | TRBD1 | CAWSKGARDIQYF | TGTGCCTGGAGTAAGGGGGCCCGGGACATTCAGTACTTC
TRBJ2-2 | few | TRBV5-1 | TRBD2 | CASSLELAGTNTGELFF | TGCGCCAGCAGCTTGGAACTAGCGGGGACGAACACCGGGGAGCTGTTTTTT
TRBJ1-2 | once | TRBV5-7 | . | CASSLLPLSGQHYYGYTF | TGTGCCAGCAGCCTTCTCCCCTTGAGCGGACAGCACTACTATGGCTACACCTTC
TRBJ2-7 | . | TRBV2 | TRBD2 | CASSERGKLYEQYF | TGTGCCAGCAGTGAGCGGGGGAAGCTCTACGAGCAGTACTTC
TRBJ1-2 | . | TRBV14 | TRBD1 | CASSFGDRAAGGYTF | TGTGCCAGCAGCTTTGGAGACAGGGCTGCCGGGGGCTACACCTTC
TRBJ2-2 | . | TRBV11-2 | TRBD2 | CASSPRAGGGTGELFF | TGTGCCAGCAGCCCCCGTGCGGGGGGAGGGACCGGGGAGCTGTTTTTT
TRBJ2-2 | few | TRBV11-3 | . | CASSRGSGGGETGELFF | TGTGCCAGCAGCCGGGGTAGCGGAGGGGGCGAAACCGGGGAGCTGTTTTTT
TRBJ1-1 | . | TRBV14 | . | CASSFPGRRTEAFF | TGTGCCAGCAGCTTCCCAGGGCGTCGGACTGAAGCTTTCTTT
TRBJ2-3 | . | TRBV4-2 | TRBD2 | CASSQDPGGSTDTQYF | TGTGCCAGCAGCCAAGATCCGGGGGGTAGCACAGATACGCAGTATTTT
TRBJ1-2 | . | TRBV11-2 | . | CASSFGGTDGYTF | TGTGCCAGCAGCTTTGGGGGCACGGATGGCTACACCTTC
TRBJ2-1 | . | TRBV3-1/TRBV3-2 | TRBD2 | CASSQYNGGEAEQFF | TGTGCCAGCAGCCAATATAACGGGGGGGAAGCTGAGCAGTTCTTC
TRBJ1-1 | . | TRBV12-5 | TRBD1 | CASGFLGQGGYRNTEAFF | TGTGCTAGTGGTTTTTTGGGACAGGGGGGTTATCGGAACACTGAAGCTTTCTTT
TRBJ1-5 | . | TRBV29-1 | . | CSSWPGKQPQHF | TGCAGCTCATGGCCGGGAAAACAGCCCCAGCATTTT
TRBJ1-1 | . | TRBV5-4 | . | CASSLVGGAILRGPPEAFF | TGTGCCAGCAGCTTGGTAGGGGGAGCGATTCTTAGGGGCCCACCTGAAGCTTTCTTT
TRBJ1-2 | . | TRBV5-5 | TRBD1 | CASSLANSDRGYGYTF | TGTGCCAGCAGCTTGGCCAATAGCGACAGGGGCTATGGCTACACCTTC
TRBJ1-1 | . | TRBV5-4 | TRBD1 | CASWGGTGRTEAFF | TGTGCCAGCTGGGGGGGGACAGGGAGGACTGAAGCTTTCTTT
TRBJ2-5 | . | TRBV11-3 | . | CASCIRSPKGETQYF | TGTGCCAGCTGCATCAGGTCTCCCAAGGGGGAGACCCAGTACTTC
TRBJ1-1 | . | TRBV12-3/TRBV12-4 | . | CASSLAPRSEAFF | TGTGCCAGCAGTTTAGCCCCCCGGAGTGAAGCTTTCTTT
TRBJ1-1 | . | TRBV6-4 | TRBD1 | CASTTDRDNTEAFF | TGTGCCAGCACTACGGACAGGGATAACACTGAAGCTTTCTTT
TRBJ1-2 | . | TRBV18 | TRBD1 | CASSRVTGTNYGYTF | TGTGCCAGCTCACGAGTGACAGGGACCAACTATGGCTACACCTTC
TRBJ1-3 | . | TRBV5-1 | . | CASSLGRSSGNTIYF | TGCGCCAGCAGCTTGGGTCGGAGCTCTGGAAACACCATATATTTT
TRBJ2-2 | . | TRBV7-9 | . | CASSTGAANTGELFF | TGTGCCAGCAGTACGGGAGCTGCGAACACCGGGGAGCTGTTTTTT
TRBJ1-1 | . | TRBV24-1 | . | CATRQGGEAFF | TGTGCCACCAGACAGGGCGGTGAAGCTTTCTTT
TRBJ1-1 | . | TRBV10-3 | TRBD1 | CAIAGQGASAEAFF | TGTGCCATCGCGGGGCAGGGGGCGTCCGCTGAAGCTTTCTTT
TRBJ2-7 | . | TRBV24-1 | TRBD1 | CATSDSGQGTYEQYF | TGTGCCACCAGTGATTCCGGACAGGGGACCTACGAGCAGTACTTC
TRBJ1-6 | once | TRBV7-8 | TRBD1 | CASSLRGQGSNSPLHF | TGTGCCAGCAGCTTACGTGGACAGGGCTCTAATTCACCCCTCCACTTT
TRBJ1-2 | . | TRBV6-4 | TRBD1 | CASSDGTGFGRGYTF | TGTGCCAGCAGTGACGGGACAGGGTTTGGCCGGGGCTACACCTTC
TRBJ1-4 | . | TRBV19 | TRBD1 | CASRGQSWEKLFF | TGTGCCAGCAGGGGACAGTCTTGGGAAAAACTGTTTTTT
TRBJ2-7 | few | TRBV10-3 | . | CAISPGQAFNYEQYF | TGTGCCATCAGCCCGGGACAAGCTTTTAACTACGAGCAGTACTTC
TRBJ1-2 | . | TRBV2 | TRBD1 | CASTFGTVYGYTF | TGTGCCAGCACTTTCGGGACAGTCTATGGCTACACCTTC
TRBJ2-1 | . | TRBV27 | TRBD2 | CASSLTPPGGGNEQFF | TGTGCCAGCAGCCTAACACCCCCGGGGGGAGGGAATGAGCAGTTCTTC
TRBJ1-2 | . | TRBV10-3 | TRBD1 | CAISARGGSKRQGEYYGYTF | TGTGCCATCAGTGCTCGGGGGGGCAGTAAAAGACAGGGAGAATACTATGGCTACACCTTC
TRBJ2-7 | . | TRBV4-2 | TRBD1 | CASSQLRGPYEQYF | TGTGCCAGCAGCCAACTCAGGGGGCCTTACGAGCAGTACTTC
TRBJ2-3 | . | TRBV30 | . | CAWSGQRPTDTQYF | TGTGCCTGGAGTGGACAGCGACCCACAGATACGCAGTATTTT
TRBJ1-4 | . | TRBV2 | . | CAGRWAGYEKLFF | TGTGCCGGGAGGTGGGCAGGGTACGAAAAACTGTTTTTT
TRBJ1-2 | . | TRBV28 | TRBD1 | CASSLTDRGGYTF | TGTGCCAGCAGTTTAACGGACAGGGGTGGCTACACCTTC
TRBJ2-1 | once | TRBV7-2 | TRBD1 | CASSPPGTGARTYNEQFF | TGTGCCAGCAGCCCCCCCGGGACAGGGGCGAGGACCTACAATGAGCAGTTCTTC
TRBJ1-1 | . | TRBV5-1 | . | CASSLLRENTEAFF | TGCGCCAGCAGCTTGTTGCGGGAGAACACTGAAGCTTTCTTT
TRBJ2-1 | . | TRBV7-2 | TRBD2 | CASSSTSGGAGYNEQFF | TGTGCCAGCAGCTCAACTAGCGGGGGGGCCGGCTACAATGAGCAGTTCTTC
TRBJ2-1 | . | TRBV9 | TRBD2 | CASSVGTSGGNEQFF | TGTGCCAGCAGCGTTGGGACTAGCGGGGGCAATGAGCAGTTCTTC